This TCR beta chain was profiled in a study of OX40 agonist ivuxolimab in advanced cancers. CDR1 SGDLS and CDR2 YYNGEE come from the germline V gene. This CDR3 contains 13 residues. Trimming removed 3 bases at V and 3 bases at J, with 9 bases between. Sequenced by immunoSEQ multiplex PCR; TCRdb stores in-frame clones only, minus some. The sample consists of about 83,000 clones, about 88% of them appearing once. The source was CD4+ or CD8+ T cells sorted from blood, collected in a trial of the OX40 agonist ivuxolimab. This TCR came from an adult with an advanced solid tumor such as melanoma, head and neck, liver or kidney cancer. J is TRBJ1-1 and V is TRBV9; D ambiguous. CDR3: CASSDAVDTEAFF. The CDR3 nucleotides read TGTGCCAGCAGCGACGCGGTCGACACTGAAGCTTTCTTT.